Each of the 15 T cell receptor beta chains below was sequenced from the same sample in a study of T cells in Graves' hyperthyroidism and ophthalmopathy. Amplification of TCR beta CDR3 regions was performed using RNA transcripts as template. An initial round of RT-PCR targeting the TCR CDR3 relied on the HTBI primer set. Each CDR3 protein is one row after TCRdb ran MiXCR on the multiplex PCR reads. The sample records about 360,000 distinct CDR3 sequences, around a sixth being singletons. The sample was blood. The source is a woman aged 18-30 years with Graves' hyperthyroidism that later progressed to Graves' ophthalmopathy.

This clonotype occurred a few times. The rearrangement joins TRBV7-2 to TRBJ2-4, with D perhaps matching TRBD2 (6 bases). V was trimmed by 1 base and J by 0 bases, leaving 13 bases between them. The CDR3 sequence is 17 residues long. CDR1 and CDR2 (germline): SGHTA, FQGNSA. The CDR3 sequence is CASSLVSGPLAKNIQYF. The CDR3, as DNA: TGTGCCAGCAGCTTAGTCAGCGGGCCACTAGCCAAAAACATTCAGTACTTC.

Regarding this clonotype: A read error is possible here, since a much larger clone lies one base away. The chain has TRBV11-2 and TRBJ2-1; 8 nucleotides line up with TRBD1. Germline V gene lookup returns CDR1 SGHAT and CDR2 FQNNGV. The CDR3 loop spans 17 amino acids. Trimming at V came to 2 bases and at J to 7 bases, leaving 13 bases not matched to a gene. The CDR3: CASSLPPYRGTPNEQFF. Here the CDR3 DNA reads TGTGCCAGCAGCTTACCCCCATACAGGGGGACCCCTAATGAGCAGTTCTTC.

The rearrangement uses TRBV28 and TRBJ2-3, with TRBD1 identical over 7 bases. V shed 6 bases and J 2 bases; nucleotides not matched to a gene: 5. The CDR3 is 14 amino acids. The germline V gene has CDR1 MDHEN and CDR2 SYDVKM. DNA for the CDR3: TGTGCCAGCAGGACGACAGGGCCCACAGATACGCAGTATTTT. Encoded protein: CASRTTGPTDTQYF.

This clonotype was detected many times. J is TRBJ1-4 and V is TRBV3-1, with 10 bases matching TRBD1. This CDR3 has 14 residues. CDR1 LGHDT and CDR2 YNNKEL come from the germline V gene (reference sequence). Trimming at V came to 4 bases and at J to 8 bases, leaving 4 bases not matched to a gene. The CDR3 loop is CASSRGTGEEKLFF. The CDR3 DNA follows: TGTGCCAGCAGCCGCGGGACAGGGGAAGAAAAACTGTTTTTT.

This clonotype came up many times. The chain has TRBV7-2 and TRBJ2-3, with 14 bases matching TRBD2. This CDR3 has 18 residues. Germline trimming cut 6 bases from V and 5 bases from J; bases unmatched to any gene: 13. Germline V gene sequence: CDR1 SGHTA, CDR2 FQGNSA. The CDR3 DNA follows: TGTGCCAGCAGTCAAGGACTAGCGGGAGGCCCGGGAGTAGATACGCAGTATTTT. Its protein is CASSQGLAGGPGVDTQYF.

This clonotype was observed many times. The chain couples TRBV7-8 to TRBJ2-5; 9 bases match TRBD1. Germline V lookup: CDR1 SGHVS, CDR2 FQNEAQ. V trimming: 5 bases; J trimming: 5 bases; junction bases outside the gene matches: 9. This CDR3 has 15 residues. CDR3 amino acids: CASSLGQGLRETQYF. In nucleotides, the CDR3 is TGTGCCAGCAGCCTGGGACAGGGCCTTAGGGAGACCCAGTACTTC.

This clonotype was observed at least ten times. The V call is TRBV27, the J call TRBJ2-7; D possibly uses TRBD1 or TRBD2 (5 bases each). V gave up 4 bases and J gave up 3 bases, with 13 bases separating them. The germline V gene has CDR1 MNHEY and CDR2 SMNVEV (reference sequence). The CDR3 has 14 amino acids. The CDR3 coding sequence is TGTGCCAGCAGTTCACCGGGACGTATCTACGAGCAGTACTTC. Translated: CASSSPGRIYEQYF.

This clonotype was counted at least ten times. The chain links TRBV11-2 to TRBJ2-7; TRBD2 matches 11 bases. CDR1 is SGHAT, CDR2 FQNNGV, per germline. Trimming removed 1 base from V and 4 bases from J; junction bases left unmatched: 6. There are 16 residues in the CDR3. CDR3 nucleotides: TGTGCCAGCAGCTTAGGGTGGGGGACTAGCGGATACGAGCAGTACTTC. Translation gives CASSLGWGTSGYEQYF.

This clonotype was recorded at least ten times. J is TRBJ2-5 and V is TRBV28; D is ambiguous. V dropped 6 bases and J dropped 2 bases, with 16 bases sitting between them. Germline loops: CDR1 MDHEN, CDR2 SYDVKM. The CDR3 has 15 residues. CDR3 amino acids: CASSPTWTEQETQYF. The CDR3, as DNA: TGTGCCAGCAGCCCTACCTGGACGGAACAAGAGACCCAGTACTTC.

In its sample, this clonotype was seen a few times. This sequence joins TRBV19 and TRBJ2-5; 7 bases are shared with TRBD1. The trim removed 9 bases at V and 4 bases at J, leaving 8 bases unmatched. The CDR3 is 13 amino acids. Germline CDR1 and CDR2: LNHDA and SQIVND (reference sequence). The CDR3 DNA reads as TGTGCCAGCCTAGAACGACAGGGAGAGACCCAGTACTTC. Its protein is CASLERQGETQYF.

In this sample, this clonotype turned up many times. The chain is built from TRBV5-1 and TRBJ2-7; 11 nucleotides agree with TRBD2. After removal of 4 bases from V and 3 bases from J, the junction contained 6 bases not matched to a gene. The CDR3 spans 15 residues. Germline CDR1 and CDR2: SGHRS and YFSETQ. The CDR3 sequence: CASSLTSGRVYEQYF. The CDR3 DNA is TGCGCCAGCAGCCTTACTAGCGGGAGAGTCTACGAGCAGTACTTC.

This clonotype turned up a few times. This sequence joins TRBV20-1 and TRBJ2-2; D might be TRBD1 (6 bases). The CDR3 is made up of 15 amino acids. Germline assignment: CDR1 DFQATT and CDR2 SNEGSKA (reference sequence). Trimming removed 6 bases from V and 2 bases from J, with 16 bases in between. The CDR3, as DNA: TGCAGTGCCAGAAGCCAGGGGTATAACACCGGGGAGCTGTTTTTT. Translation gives CSARSQGYNTGELFF.

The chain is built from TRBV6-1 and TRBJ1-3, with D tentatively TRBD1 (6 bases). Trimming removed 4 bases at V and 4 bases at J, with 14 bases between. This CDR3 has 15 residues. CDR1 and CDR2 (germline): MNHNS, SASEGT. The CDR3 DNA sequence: TGTGCCAGCAGTGTCACAGGGTTCGCCGGAAACACCATATATTTT. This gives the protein CASSVTGFAGNTIYF.

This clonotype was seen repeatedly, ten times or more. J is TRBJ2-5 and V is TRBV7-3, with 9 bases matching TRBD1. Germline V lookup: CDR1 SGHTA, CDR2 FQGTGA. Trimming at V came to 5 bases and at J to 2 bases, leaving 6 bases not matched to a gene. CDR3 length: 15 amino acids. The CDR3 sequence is CASSPTGGKQETQYF. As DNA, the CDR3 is TGTGCCAGCAGCCCGACAGGGGGAAAACAAGAGACCCAGTACTTC.

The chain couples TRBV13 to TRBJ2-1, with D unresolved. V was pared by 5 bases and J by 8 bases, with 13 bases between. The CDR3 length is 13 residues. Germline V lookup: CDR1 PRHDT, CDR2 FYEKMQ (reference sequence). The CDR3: CASSVEGFDEQFF. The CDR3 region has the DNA TGTGCCAGCAGCGTAGAAGGGTTCGATGAGCAGTTCTTC.